This T cell receptor (beta chain) was sequenced for a study of T-cell memory formation after mild COVID-19. Whole-study context: In these data, TCR clusters were largely donor specific. Overall study results and limits: Largely, contracting CD4+ clones fell within CM and EM, and contracting CD8+ clones within EMRA. From day 15 to 85, contracting clones were balanced between CD4 and CD8, whereas later expanders leaned toward CD4+. Researchers found some responding clones in pre-infection memory, a sign that cross-reactive memory joined.

TCRdb passed the 5' RACE reads through MiXCR, listing each CDR3 protein once. The sample includes about 40,000 distinct CDR3 sequences, 5% to 7% of them seen just once. Trimming took 6 bases from V and 3 from J, leaving 14 bases between them. Germline V gene data show CDR1 as SGHTA and CDR2 as FQGNSA. The CDR3 loop spans 14 amino acids. This clonotype has a count of ten or more. Its cognate antigen is unknown. This chain connects TRBV7-2 to TRBJ2-5; D gene ambiguous. The receptor was isolated from an adult who had mild COVID-19 (a few samples of this study predate the infection). Cell type and time point are not known. Sequenced: PBMCs or a T cell subset sorted from them (not recorded which). CDR3 in amino acids: CASSPQPFKETQYF. The CDR3 DNA reads as TGTGCCAGCAGTCCCCAGCCTTTCAAAGAGACCCAGTACTTC.